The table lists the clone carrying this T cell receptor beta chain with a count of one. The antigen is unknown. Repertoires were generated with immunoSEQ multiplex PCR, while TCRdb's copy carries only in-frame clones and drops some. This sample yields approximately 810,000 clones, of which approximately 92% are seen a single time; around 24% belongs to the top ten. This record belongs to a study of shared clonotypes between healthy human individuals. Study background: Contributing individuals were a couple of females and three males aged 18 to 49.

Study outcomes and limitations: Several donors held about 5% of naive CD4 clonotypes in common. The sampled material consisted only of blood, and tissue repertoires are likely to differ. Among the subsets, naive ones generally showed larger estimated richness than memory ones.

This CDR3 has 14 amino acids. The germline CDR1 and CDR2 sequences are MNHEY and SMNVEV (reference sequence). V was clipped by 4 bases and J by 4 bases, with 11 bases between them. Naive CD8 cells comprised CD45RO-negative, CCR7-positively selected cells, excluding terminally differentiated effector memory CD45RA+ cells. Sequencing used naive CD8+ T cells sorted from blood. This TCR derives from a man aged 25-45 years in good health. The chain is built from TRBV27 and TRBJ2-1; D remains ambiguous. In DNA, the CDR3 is TGTGCCAGCAGTTCCACAGTCCTGTACAATGAGCAGTTCTTC. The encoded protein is CASSSTVLYNEQFF.